The clone carrying this T cell receptor beta chain showed up just a few times. Its specificity is unknown. The sample is drawn from a study of T cell repertoires in cytomegalovirus infection. Broader study findings: Public TCR beta family frequency separated CMV-and-HLA carriers, including in an independent cohort.

This CDR3 is 15 amino acids long. Trimming at V came to 7 bases and at J to 5 bases, leaving 9 bases not matched to a gene. The germline V gene encodes CDR1 MDHEN and CDR2 SYDVKM. TCRdb ran MiXCR on the reads and lists one entry per CDR3 protein. This table has 200,000 to 300,000 distinct CDR3 sequences, around 13% appearing once. Sequenced material: PBMCs. This receptor was identified in a human donor in good health (CMV status not recorded). Some clones in this sample may be carry-over from other donors' samples. This chain joins TRBV28 and TRBJ2-2; 8 bases line up with TRBD1. In DNA form, the CDR3 reads TGTGCCAGCAATGAGGGGACAGGCAGAACCGGGGAGCTGTTTTTT. This gives the protein CASNEGTGRTGELFF. Full variable domain (rest looked up from reference TRBV28 and TRBJ2-2): DVKVTQSSRYLVKRTGEKVFLECVQDMDHENMFWYRQDPGLGLRLIYFSYDVKMKEKGDIPEGYSVSREKKERFSLILESASTNQTSMYLCASNEGTGRTGELFFGEGSRLTVL.